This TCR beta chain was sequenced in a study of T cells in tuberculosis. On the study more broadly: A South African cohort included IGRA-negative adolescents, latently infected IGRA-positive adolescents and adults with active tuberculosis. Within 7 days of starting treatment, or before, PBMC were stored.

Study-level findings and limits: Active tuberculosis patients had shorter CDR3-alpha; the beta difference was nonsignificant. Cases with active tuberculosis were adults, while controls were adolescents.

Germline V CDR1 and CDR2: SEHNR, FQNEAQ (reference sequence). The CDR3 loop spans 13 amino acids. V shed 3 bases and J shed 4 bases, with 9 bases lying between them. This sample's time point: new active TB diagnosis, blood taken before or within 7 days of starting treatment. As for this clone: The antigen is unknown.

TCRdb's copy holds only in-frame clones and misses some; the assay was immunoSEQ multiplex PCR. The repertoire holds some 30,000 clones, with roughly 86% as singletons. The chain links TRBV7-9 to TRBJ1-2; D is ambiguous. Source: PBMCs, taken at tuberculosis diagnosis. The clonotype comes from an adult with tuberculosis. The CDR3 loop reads CASSFEDPYGYTF. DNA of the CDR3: TGTGCCAGCAGCTTCGAGGATCCCTATGGCTACACCTTC.